Each of the 24 T cell receptor beta chains below was sequenced from the same sample in a study of T cells in Graves' hyperthyroidism and ophthalmopathy. From RNA transcripts, TCR beta CDR3 regions were amplified. In the first-round RT-PCR of the TCR CDR3, the HTBI primer set was used. TCRdb re-called the multiplex PCR reads with MiXCR, one entry per CDR3 protein. The sample includes approximately 210,000 distinct CDR3 sequences, about 15% of them seen just once. The sample taken for sequencing was blood. The receptors were sampled from a man aged 45-65 years with Graves' hyperthyroidism.

This clonotype has more than one count but fewer than ten. The chain uses TRBV25-1 and TRBJ2-1; 7 bases fit TRBD1. Germline trimming cut 0 bases from V and 5 bases from J; bases unmatched to any gene: 13. CDR3 length: 18 residues. The germline gives CDR1 MGHDK, CDR2 SYGVNS. The CDR3 coding sequence is TGTGCCAGCAGTGAATATTACCCTGGGACAGCAACGAACAATGAGCAGTTCTTC. Translated: CASSEYYPGTATNNEQFF. Combining the CDR3 with reference TRBV25-1 and TRBJ2-1 gives the whole variable domain EADIYQTPRYLVIGTGKKITLECSQTMGHDKMYWYQQDPGMELHLIHYSYGVNSTEKGDLSSESTVSRIRTEHFPLTLESARPSHTSQYLCASSEYYPGTATNNEQFFGPGTRLTVL.

This clonotype was seen a handful of times. The chain is built from TRBV7-2 and TRBJ2-5, with D possibly matching TRBD2 (5 bases). The CDR3 is 15 residues long. Trimming removed 1 base from V and 5 bases from J, with 14 bases in between. The germline V gene encodes CDR1 SGHTA and CDR2 FQGNSA. The CDR3 nucleotides are TGTGCCAGCAGCTTAGTCGGGGTAGGGTTGGAGACCCAGTACTTC. It specifies CASSLVGVGLETQYF.

This clonotype appeared a single time. A much larger clone differs from this one at a single base, so this may be a read error. In nucleotides, the CDR3 is TGTGCCAGCAGTGAAGTACGGTCCAGGGAGACCCAGTACTTC. Translation: CASSEVRSRETQYF. The chain uses TRBV2 and TRBJ2-5, with D unresolved. Germline V gives CDR1 SNHLY, CDR2 FYNNEI. V was trimmed by 1 base and J by 5 bases, leaving 11 bases between them. There are 14 residues in the CDR3.

This clonotype was picked up a small number of times. The genes are TRBV15 and TRBJ2-3, with a possible D match to TRBD1 (5 bases). The germline gives CDR1 LNHNV, CDR2 YYDKDF (reference sequence). Trimming pared 5 bases from V and 3 bases from J, leaving 15 bases between. This CDR3 spans 15 amino acids. As DNA, the CDR3 is TGTGCCACCAGCCCCAGGGCTCTCGGGACAGATACGCAGTATTTT. Translating gives CATSPRALGTDTQYF.

The chain employs TRBV7-2 and TRBJ1-5; the D gene is possibly TRBD1 (5 bases). CDR3 length: 15 residues. V was shortened by 5 bases and J by 4 bases, with 15 bases between the two germline ends. Germline lookup yields CDR1 SGHTA and CDR2 FQGNSA. CDR3 sequence reads: CASSLGTAANQPQHF. As DNA, the CDR3 is TGTGCCAGCAGCCTGGGGACGGCTGCAAATCAGCCCCAGCATTTT.

In its sample, this clonotype was seen many times. The chain is built from TRBV2 and TRBJ1-2; no clear D. The CDR3 has 15 amino acids. Germline V gives CDR1 SNHLY, CDR2 FYNNEI. Trimming removed 2 bases at V and 8 bases at J, with 18 bases between. CDR3 DNA sequence: TGTGCCAGCAGTGAACTCCGGGCCGTAAGCAGAGGCTACACCTTC. Its translation: CASSELRAVSRGYTF.

This chain links TRBV6-2 or TRBV6-3 with TRBJ1-1; 8 bases align to TRBD1. Unmatched junction bases numbered 3, after V lost 2 bases and J lost 4 bases. The V gene's germline CDR1 is MNHEY and CDR2 SVGEGT. This CDR3 is 14 amino acids long. CDR3 in DNA: TGTGCCAGCAGTTACACAGGGGGTTCCACTGAAGCTTTCTTT. Translating it yields CASSYTGGSTEAFF.

Ten or more counts support this clonotype. The chain couples TRBV7-2 to TRBJ1-4; weak D call: TRBD1 (5 bases). CDR3 length: 14 amino acids. V lost 5 bases and J 8 bases, leaving 15 bases between the germline ends. Per the germline V gene, CDR1 is SGHTA and CDR2 is FQGNSA. As DNA, the CDR3 is TGTGCCAGCAGCGGTGGGACGACAAGGGAAAAACTGTTTTTT. It is translated as CASSGGTTREKLFF.

This clonotype was counted ten times or more. This rearrangement joins TRBV5-1 to TRBJ2-5, with 7 bases fitting TRBD1. Germline values: CDR1 SGHRS, CDR2 YFSETQ. Unmatched junction bases numbered 14, after V lost 6 bases and J lost 6 bases. The CDR3 has 15 amino acids. The CDR3 nucleotides read TGCGCCAGCACCTCCTCTTTCACAGGGGCGCAGACCCAGTACTTC. Its protein is CASTSSFTGAQTQYF.

This clonotype was observed at least ten times. The chain employs TRBV18 and TRBJ2-1; D perhaps matches TRBD2 (7 bases). The CDR3 has 15 amino acids. Between the trimmed V and J ends, which lost 4 bases and 7 bases, there was a span of 17 bases. Germline CDR1 KGHSH, CDR2 LQKENI. CDR3 sequence: CASSRAGTNWNEQFF. CDR3 in DNA: TGTGCCAGCTCACGAGCGGGGACAAACTGGAATGAGCAGTTCTTC.

This chain joins TRBV10-2 and TRBJ2-7, with 7 positions matching TRBD1. V dropped 3 bases and J dropped 2; count of bases not matched to a gene: 7. Germline-derived CDR1 and CDR2 are WSHSY and SAAADI. CDR3 length: 15 amino acids. The CDR3 DNA reads as TGCGCCAGCAGTGACCCGACAGGGTCGGCCTACGAGCAGTACTTC. Translated: CASSDPTGSAYEQYF.

Many counts were recorded for this clonotype. This sequence joins TRBV7-3 and TRBJ2-2; tentative D call: TRBD2 (6 bases). V was shortened by 4 bases and J by 7 bases, with 16 bases between the two germline ends. The CDR3 extends over 15 amino acids. Germline loops: CDR1 SGHTA, CDR2 FQGTGA. The CDR3 loop reads CASSYLSGGVGELFF. Written as DNA, the CDR3 is TGTGCCAGCAGCTACCTCTCCGGAGGGGTCGGGGAGCTGTTTTTT.

Many counts were recorded for this clonotype. The chain couples TRBV2 to TRBJ2-7; no reliable D call. The germline gives CDR1 SNHLY, CDR2 FYNNEI. V shed 3 bases and J shed 6 bases, with 12 bases lying between them. This CDR3 is 13 amino acids long. In DNA, the CDR3 is TGTGCCAGCAGTGACAGGAATTTATTCGAGCAGTACTTC. Residues: CASSDRNLFEQYF. The full variable domain, completed using reference TRBV2 and TRBJ2-7, is EPEVTQTPSHQVTQMGQEVILRCVPISNHLYFYWYRQILGQKVEFLVSFYNNEISEKSEIFDDQFSVERPDGSNFTLKIRSTKLEDSAMYFCASSDRNLFEQYFGPGTRLTVT.

This clonotype was seen at least ten times. The chain couples TRBV7-9 to TRBJ1-2; D unclear. Germline-derived CDR1 and CDR2 are SEHNR and FQNEAQ (reference sequence). The length of the CDR3 is 13 residues. The V end lost 1 base, the J end lost 3 bases, and 6 bases lay between the germline ends. CDR3 amino acids: CASSLDNHYGYTF. The CDR3 nucleotides are TGTGCCAGCAGCTTAGACAACCACTATGGCTACACCTTC.

This clonotype showed up just a few times. This sequence joins TRBV15 and TRBJ2-4; D remains ambiguous. The CDR3 loop spans 19 amino acids. From germline, CDR1 is LNHNV and CDR2 YYDKDF (reference sequence). V was shortened by 0 bases and J by 0 bases, with 18 bases between the two germline ends. CDR3: CATSRDKGGLRLAKNIQYF. As DNA, the CDR3 is TGTGCCACCAGCAGAGATAAAGGTGGTTTAAGGCTAGCCAAAAACATTCAGTACTTC.

The J gene is TRBJ2-5, the V gene TRBV29-1; possibly TRBD1 for D (6 bases). The germline V gene encodes CDR1 SQVTM and CDR2 ANQGSEA. V lost 3 bases and J 4 bases, leaving 12 bases between the germline ends. The CDR3 runs 13 residues. In DNA form, the CDR3 reads TGCAGCGTTGAGGGACAAAGGCTAGAGACCCAGTACTTC. Translated: CSVEGQRLETQYF.

The rearrangement uses TRBV6-1 and TRBJ1-1; 10 bases match TRBD1. This CDR3 has 16 residues. V gave up 5 bases and J gave up 6 bases; unmatched junction bases: 12. Germline assignment: CDR1 MNHNS and CDR2 SASEGT. CDR3 in amino acids: CASSKRQGAWLAEAFF. Written as DNA, the CDR3 is TGTGCCAGCAGTAAACGACAGGGGGCTTGGTTGGCTGAAGCTTTCTTT.

Only a few counts were recorded for this clonotype. V gene TRBV28 combines with J gene TRBJ2-2, with 7 bases aligning to TRBD2. Germline V gene lookup returns CDR1 MDHEN and CDR2 SYDVKM. The J segment lost 2 bases and the V segment lost 8 bases, leaving 14 bases of the junction unmatched. This CDR3 spans 17 amino acids. As DNA, the CDR3 is TGTGCCAGCTCCACGGGAGGAGGACTTTTTAACACCGGGGAGCTGTTTTTT. This codes for CASSTGGGLFNTGELFF.

This clonotype was seen a few times. The chain combines TRBV10-3 with TRBJ1-2; maybe TRBD1 (5 bases). Germline lookup yields CDR1 ENHRY and CDR2 SYGVKD. The CDR3 loop spans 13 amino acids. V lost 0 bases and J 5 bases, leaving 7 bases between the germline ends. The CDR3 region has the DNA TGTGCCATCAGTGAGTCGTCAGGGTATGGCTACACCTTC. Translating gives CAISESSGYGYTF.

This clonotype was counted a few times. J is TRBJ1-2 and V is TRBV12-5; TRBD1 matches at 9 bases. CDR3 length: 16 amino acids. The V segment lost 0 bases and the J segment 4 bases; nucleotides outside the gene matches: 6. From germline, CDR1 is LGHNT and CDR2 FRNRAP. CDR3 in DNA: TGTGCTAGTGGTTTGGTACCAGGACAGGGGATCTATGGCTACACCTTC. Amino acids: CASGLVPGQGIYGYTF.

Details on this clonotype: An end of the junction does not agree with germline; a read error may underlie this. The chain couples TRBV24-1 to TRBJ1-5; tentative D call: TRBD1 (6 bases). CDR3 length equals 13 residues. The germline gives CDR1 KGHDR, CDR2 SFDVKD. As DNA, the CDR3 is TGTGCCAGCAGTTCAAACAGGGCTCAGCCCCAGCATTTT. Encoded protein: CASSSNRAQPQHF.

This clonotype appeared many times. V usage is TRBV7-2 and J usage is TRBJ2-5; TRBD1 might be the D (5 bases). The V end was cut by 8 bases, the J end by 4 bases, with 17 bases between. The germline V gene has CDR1 SGHTA and CDR2 FQGNSA. This CDR3 is built from 14 residues. CDR3 in amino acids: CASRPEQGRETQYF. For the CDR3, the DNA is TGTGCCAGCCGACCCGAGCAGGGCCGAGAGACCCAGTACTTC. The variable domain in full, with the rest retrieved from reference TRBV7-2 and TRBJ2-5, is GAGVSQSPSNKVTEKGKDVELRCDPISGHTALYWYRQSLGQGLEFLIYFQGNSAPDKSGLPSDRFSAERTGGSVSTLTIQRTQQEDSAVYLCASRPEQGRETQYFGPGTRLLVL.

This clonotype was observed many times. The CDR3 spells CASRSGADTQYF. Here the CDR3 DNA reads TGTGCCAGCCGGTCCGGAGCAGATACGCAGTATTTT. The genes are TRBV2 and TRBJ2-3; D call uncertain. Germline lookup yields CDR1 SNHLY and CDR2 FYNNEI. CDR3 length equals 12 residues. V lost 8 bases and J 4 bases, leaving 10 bases between the germline ends.

This clonotype was found a few times. The chain employs TRBV5-4 and TRBJ2-5; perhaps TRBD1 as D (6 bases). V was shortened by 5 bases and J by 1 base, with 21 bases between the two germline ends. CDR3 length: 17 amino acids. The germline gives CDR1 SGHNT, CDR2 YYREEE (reference sequence). The CDR3 region is CASRRIDRSGSQETQYF. CDR3 in DNA: TGTGCCAGCAGGCGTATTGACAGGTCCGGCTCCCAAGAGACCCAGTACTTC.